These 8 T cell receptor beta chains came from one sample sequenced in a study of blood T cell repertoires in COVID-19. Profiled with immunoSEQ multiplex PCR; TCRdb holds only in-frame clones, not every one. Among about 240,000 clones listed, around 85% were seen once. Sequencing used peripheral blood. These receptors all stem from an elderly woman with acute or convalescent COVID-19.

J is TRBJ1-3 and V is TRBV5-1, with TRBD1 as a possible D gene (5 bases). From germline, CDR1 is SGHRS and CDR2 YFSETQ. V lost 4 bases, J lost 2 bases, and 28 bases lay in between. The CDR3 consists of 20 residues. CDR3: CASSPYSRQGLRFAGNTIYF. Here the CDR3 DNA reads TGCGCCAGCAGCCCCTACAGCAGGCAGGGCCTCCGCTTCGCTGGAAACACCATATATTTT.

This chain uses TRBV5-1 with TRBJ2-5, with TRBD1 as a possible D gene (6 bases). Per the germline V gene, CDR1 is SGHRS and CDR2 is YFSETQ. Deletions cut 7 bases from V and 1 base from J, with 17 bases between. The CDR3 covers 15 residues. The CDR3 sequence: CASRPLGAAQETQYF. The CDR3 DNA sequence: TGCGCCAGCCGCCCTTTGGGGGCCGCCCAAGAGACCCAGTACTTC.

The chain carries TRBV18 and TRBJ2-5; D is undetermined. Trimming cost V 2 bases and J 5 bases, with 9 bases left between them. The germline V gene has CDR1 KGHSH and CDR2 LQKENI. The CDR3 runs 13 residues. The CDR3 loop reads CASSPNGAETQYF. The CDR3 nucleotides read TGTGCCAGCTCACCAAACGGAGCGGAGACCCAGTACTTC. The full variable domain, its missing parts supplied by reference TRBV18 and TRBJ2-5, is NAGVMQNPRHLVRRRGQEARLRCSPMKGHSHVYWYRQLPEEGLKFMVYLQKENIIDESGMPKERFSAEFPKEGPSILRIQQVVRGDSAAYFCASSPNGAETQYFGPGTRLLVL.

The rearrangement uses TRBV27 and TRBJ1-5; 9 bases fit TRBD1. The trim removed 10 bases at V and 6 bases at J, leaving 7 bases unmatched. CDR1 is MNHEY, CDR2 SMNVEV, per germline (reference sequence). CDR3 length: 13 residues. The CDR3 loop reads CATRTGATQPQHF. The CDR3 DNA sequence: TGTGCCACCAGGACAGGGGCCACTCAGCCCCAGCATTTT.

The gene calls are TRBV5-6 and TRBJ1-2; TRBD1 aligns across 9 bases. The ends lost 3 bases at V and 5 bases at J; junction bases unmatched: 8. The CDR3 covers 15 residues. CDR1 and CDR2 from the germline V gene are SGHDT and YYEEEE. In nucleotides, the CDR3 is TGTGCCAGCAGCTCGAGGGGACAGGGAGTATATGGCTACACCTTC. Translating gives CASSSRGQGVYGYTF.

The rearrangement joins TRBV6-5 to TRBJ2-5, with 11 bases that match TRBD2. The germline V gene encodes CDR1 MNHEY and CDR2 SVGAGI. V was clipped by 7 bases and J by 10 bases; unmatched bases: 8. CDR3 size: 13 residues. CDR3 nucleotide sequence: TGTGCCAGCATGCTCACTAGCGGGGGAGACCAGTACTTC. Protein: CASMLTSGGDQYF.

This chain joins TRBV6-5 and TRBJ2-1, with D possibly TRBD2 on 5 matching bases. V shed 3 bases and J shed 2 bases, with 11 bases lying between them. Germline V gene data show CDR1 as MNHEY and CDR2 as SVGAGI. The CDR3 extends over 15 amino acids. The CDR3: CASSYLRGTYNEQFF. In DNA, the CDR3 is TGTGCCAGCAGTTATCTACGAGGGACCTACAATGAGCAGTTCTTC.

The chain links TRBV2 to TRBJ1-5; TRBD1 aligns across 7 bases. There are 11 residues in the CDR3. V dropped 4 bases and J dropped 11; count of bases not matched to a gene: 2. From germline, CDR1 is SNHLY and CDR2 FYNNEI. The CDR3 DNA reads as TGTGCCAGCAGTGGAGACAGGGCCCAGCATTTT. This translates into CASSGDRAQHF. The entire variable domain, with the rest obtained from reference TRBV2 and TRBJ1-5, is as follows: EPEVTQTPSHQVTQMGQEVILRCVPISNHLYFYWYRQILGQKVEFLVSFYNNEISEKSEIFDDQFSVERPDGSNFTLKIRSTKLEDSAMYFCASSGDRAQHFGDGTRLSIL.